This is a list of T cell receptor beta chains from one sample in a study of control samples from healthy donors and cancer patients. The protocol was immunoSEQ multiplex PCR, while the TCRdb copy is restricted to in-frame clones and leaves out a portion. The table includes about 140,000 clones, 75% to 90% detected once. The sequencing sample was made of blood. These receptors came from a woman aged 25 to 45 in good health. CDR3s include the opening cysteine and the closing phenylalanine or tryptophan.

V: TRBV9
J: TRBJ2-5
CDR3: CASSVGGWETQYF

V: TRBV7-2
J: TRBJ1-2
CDR3: CASSPAGVAGYTF

V: TRBV3-1/TRBV3-2
J: TRBJ2-7
CDR3: CASSQTSGSSYEQYF

V: TRBV6-5
J: TRBJ1-5
CDR3: CASAGTANNQPQHF

V: TRBV4-1
J: TRBJ2-1
CDR3: CASSQDSAAYNEQFF

V: TRBV2
J: TRBJ2-1
CDR3: CASSDRGDSYNEQFF

V: TRBV29-1
J: TRBJ1-1
CDR3: CSAMARGEGTEAFF

V: TRBV4-2
J: TRBJ1-4
CDR3: CASSQVGVVQEKLFF

V: TRBV6-5
J: TRBJ1-1
CDR3: CASSPWTGGEAFF

V: TRBV3-1/TRBV3-2
J: TRBJ2-5
CDR3: CASSQGGETQYF

V: TRBV12-3/TRBV12-4
J: TRBJ2-2
CDR3: CASSLLRAGELFF

V: TRBV30
J: TRBJ1-6
CDR3: CAWSERGSYNSPLHF

V: TRBV5-1
J: TRBJ2-3
CDR3: CASSLGWTSGTRSTDTQYF

V: TRBV5-1
J: TRBJ2-7
CDR3: CASSNARTGAYEQYF

V: TRBV5-1
J: TRBJ2-5
CDR3: CASSNTIGGTDETQYF

V: TRBV6-4
J: TRBJ2-1
CDR3: CASSEGNEQFF

V: TRBV6-6
J: TRBJ1-6
CDR3: CASRPPGGSPLHF

V: TRBV6-1
J: TRBJ2-5
CDR3: CASSDPGGAGGRETQYF

V: TRBV18
J: TRBJ2-6
CDR3: CASSPDSGANVLTF

V: TRBV6-1
J: TRBJ1-1
CDR3: CASSEVRGGQAFF

V: TRBV9
J: TRBJ2-7
CDR3: CASSATGTPDDEQYF

V: TRBV30
J: TRBJ1-2
CDR3: CAWSEGNYGYTF